This TCR beta chain was sequenced in a study of chemoradiotherapy in HPV16-positive cancers. Study at large: Two HPV16-positive patients' cells yielded candidate HPV-specific clones and common motifs.

V lost 4 bases to trimming and J lost 1 base, with 16 bases between them. The length of the CDR3 is 16 residues. In germline, CDR1 is SGHTA, CDR2 FQGNSA. Some clones are missing from TCRdb's copy, which holds only in-frame ones; the method was immunoSEQ multiplex PCR. The profile shows approximately 35,000 clones, about four fifths of them singletons. Repeated repertoire sampling spanned the course of chemoradiotherapy. The receptor's source is a human donor with HPV-associated anogenital cancer. The chain carries TRBV7-2 and TRBJ1-1; tentative D call: TRBD1 (6 bases). The specimen comprised blood, sampled from a patient who underwent chemoradiotherapy. CDR3 nucleotides: TGTGCCAGCAGCTCCGGGATGGGGGCGGGGAACACTGAAGCTTTCTTT. Translation gives CASSSGMGAGNTEAFF.